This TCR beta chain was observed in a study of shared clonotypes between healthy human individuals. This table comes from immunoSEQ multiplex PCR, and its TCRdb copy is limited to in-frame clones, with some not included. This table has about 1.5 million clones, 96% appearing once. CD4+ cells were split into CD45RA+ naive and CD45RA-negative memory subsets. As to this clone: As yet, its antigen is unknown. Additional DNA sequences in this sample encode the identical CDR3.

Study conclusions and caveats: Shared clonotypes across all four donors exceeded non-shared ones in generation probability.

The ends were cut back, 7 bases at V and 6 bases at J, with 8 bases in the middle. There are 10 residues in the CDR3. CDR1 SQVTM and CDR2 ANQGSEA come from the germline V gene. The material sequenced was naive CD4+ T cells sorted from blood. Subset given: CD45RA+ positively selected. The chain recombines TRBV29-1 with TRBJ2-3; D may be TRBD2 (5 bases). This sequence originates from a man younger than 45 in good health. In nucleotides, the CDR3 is TGCAGCGCTGGCGGGGATACGCAGTATTTT. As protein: CSAGGDTQYF.